These 15 T cell receptor beta chains were sequenced from one sample in a study of blood T cell repertoires in COVID-19. TCRdb keeps only in-frame clones here, not all; method: immunoSEQ multiplex PCR. In the table there are about 220,000 clones, approximately 83% of which are singletons. The sample taken for sequencing was PBMCs or T cells enriched from blood (not recorded which). These receptors were taken from a woman between 40 and 50 years old with acute COVID-19.

This clone was seen just once. V usage is TRBV12-5 and J usage is TRBJ1-1, with 9 bases aligning to TRBD1. CDR3 length equals 15 residues. Trimming cost V 1 base and J 7 bases; bases outside gene matches: 7. Germline V lookup: CDR1 LGHNT, CDR2 FRNRAP. This chain's CDR3 is CASGLGQGVEFEAFF. CDR3 in DNA: TGTGCTAGTGGTTTGGGACAGGGGGTCGAGTTTGAAGCTTTCTTT.

The chain employs TRBV5-1 and TRBJ1-3; 8 nucleotides match TRBD1. With 0 bases clipped from V and 6 bases from J, the junction kept 5 bases outside the gene matches. Germline lookup yields CDR1 SGHRS and CDR2 YFSETQ. The CDR3 length is 15 residues. CDR3 loop: CASSLGDRNLNTIYF. The CDR3 DNA reads TGCGCCAGCAGCTTGGGGGACAGGAATTTAAACACCATATATTTT.

The chain couples TRBV2 to TRBJ1-5; 7 positions agree with TRBD1. Germline CDR1 is SNHLY and CDR2 is FYNNEI. The length of the CDR3 is 14 residues. The junction had 6 bases not matched to a gene; V was cut back by 6 bases and J by 4 bases. The CDR3 DNA reads TGTGCCAGCAGAATGGGACAGACTAATCAGCCCCAGCATTTT. It specifies CASRMGQTNQPQHF.

This sequence joins TRBV5-4 and TRBJ2-7; 7 bases agree with TRBD2. V lost 0 bases to trimming and J lost 0 bases; unmatched junction nucleotides: 6. CDR3 length: 16 residues. The V gene's germline CDR1 is SGHNT and CDR2 YYREEE (reference sequence). CDR3 DNA: TGTGCCAGCAGCTTGGCGACGGGAGGATACTCCTACGAGCAGTACTTC. It is translated as CASSLATGGYSYEQYF.

The chain is built from TRBV6-5 and TRBJ1-2, with 7 bases identical to TRBD1. The CDR3 sequence is 13 residues long. From germline, CDR1 is MNHEY and CDR2 SVGAGI. J lost 8 bases, V lost 5 bases, and 8 bases had no gene match. CDR3 DNA sequence: TGTGCCAGCAGTCCACAGGGGCCGTTAGGCTACACCTTC. Its translation: CASSPQGPLGYTF.

The V gene is TRBV5-1, the J gene TRBJ2-3; TRBD2 is a possible D gene (6 bases). V was pared by 1 base and J by 0 bases, with 12 bases between. This CDR3 is built from 16 residues. Germline lookup yields CDR1 SGHRS and CDR2 YFSETQ. CDR3 sequence: CASSLFPGASTDTQYF. CDR3 DNA: TGCGCCAGCAGCTTGTTCCCGGGAGCGAGCACAGATACGCAGTATTTT.

The V gene is TRBV23-1, the J gene TRBJ1-6; a possible D gene is TRBD1 (5 bases). TRBV23-1 has ORF status, its function being uncertain. The CDR3 runs 18 residues. The ends were cut back, 0 bases at V and 7 bases at J, with 19 bases in the middle. CDR3 nucleotides: TGCGCCAGCAGTCAATCTGGGACCCGGGGGATCCTAAATTCACCCCTCCACTTT. Encoded protein: CASSQSGTRGILNSPLHF.

This chain uses TRBV5-4 with TRBJ2-7; 9 nucleotides line up with TRBD1. The V and J ends lost 4 bases and 2 bases, in that order; junction bases with no gene match: 4. Per the germline V gene, CDR1 is SGHNT and CDR2 is YYREEE (reference sequence). This CDR3 contains 14 residues. In nucleotides, the CDR3 is TGTGCCAGCAGCAGGAACAGGGGGCCCTACGAGCAGTACTTC. This translates into CASSRNRGPYEQYF.

The chain uses TRBV30 and TRBJ1-6, with D uncertain. V was trimmed by 1 base and J by 11 bases, leaving 9 bases between them. In germline, CDR1 is GTSNPN, CDR2 SVGIG (reference sequence). The CDR3 runs to 12 residues. The CDR3 here is CAWSGATTPLHF. The DNA for the CDR3 is TGTGCCTGGAGTGGAGCCACCACACCCCTCCACTTT.

CDR3 region: CASSRIGQGTGGRETQYF. CDR3 coding DNA: TGTGCCAGCAGCCGGATCGGTCAGGGGACAGGGGGACGAGAGACCCAGTACTTC. This chain joins TRBV3-1 (or the pseudogene TRBV3-2) and TRBJ2-5; 11 positions match TRBD1. CDR1 and CDR2 from the germline V gene are LGHDT and YNNKEL (reference sequence). V was pared by 4 bases and J by 4 bases, with 14 bases of the junction left unmatched. The CDR3 runs 18 residues.

The chain links TRBV5-4 to TRBJ2-2; TRBD2 is a possible D gene (6 bases). The V gene's germline CDR1 is SGHNT and CDR2 YYREEE (reference sequence). The CDR3 length is 15 residues. V was trimmed by 4 bases and J by 0 bases, leaving 10 bases between them. The CDR3 protein is CASSAGRPNTGELFF. CDR3 coding DNA: TGTGCCAGCAGCGCGGGGCGGCCGAACACCGGGGAGCTGTTTTTT. Looking up the rest from reference TRBV5-4 and TRBJ2-2 gives the full variable domain: ETGVTQSPTHLIKTRGQQVTLRCSSQSGHNTVSWYQQALGQGPQFIFQYYREEENGRGNFPPRFSGLQFPNYSSELNVNALELDDSALYLCASSAGRPNTGELFFGEGSRLTVL.

J is TRBJ1-1 and V is TRBV6-2 or TRBV6-3; D remains unclear. There are 12 residues in the CDR3. Germline V gene data show CDR1 as MNHEY and CDR2 as SVGEGT. V lost 2 bases, J lost 8 bases, and 9 bases lay in between. CDR3 bases: TGTGCCAGCAGTTACCCGCCCTACGAAGCTTTCTTT. Its translation is CASSYPPYEAFF.

This chain connects TRBV24-1 to TRBJ2-2; 12 bases match TRBD1. In germline, CDR1 is KGHDR, CDR2 SFDVKD. This CDR3 is 15 amino acids long. Germline trimming cut 5 bases from V and 7 bases from J; bases unmatched to any gene: 4. This CDR3 reads CATSVGTGGRGELFF. The CDR3, as DNA: TGTGCCACCAGTGTCGGGACAGGGGGCCGCGGGGAGCTGTTTTTT.

This clone was detected once. The chain carries TRBV19 and TRBJ1-5; D is unresolved. V was pared by 3 bases and J by 5 bases, with 8 bases between. Germline CDR1 LNHDA, CDR2 SQIVND (reference sequence). The CDR3 runs to 13 residues. The CDR3 region is CASSIRGDQPQHF. The DNA of the CDR3 is TGTGCCAGTAGTATCCGAGGAGATCAGCCCCAGCATTTT.

This clone was observed a few times. Other DNA sequences from this sample encode an identical CDR3 as well. The chain is built from TRBV3-1 (or the pseudogene TRBV3-2) and TRBJ2-5; 12 nucleotides agree with TRBD2. After removal of 1 base from V and 5 bases from J, the junction contained 5 bases not matched to a gene. The germline CDR1 and CDR2 sequences are LGHDT and YNNKEL (reference sequence). This CDR3 contains 16 residues. The CDR3 bases are TGTGCCAGCAGCCAAGCTCTAGCGGGAGGGCCGGAGACCCAGTACTTC. Residues: CASSQALAGGPETQYF.